This TCR beta chain was sequenced for a study of T cells in localized non-small cell lung cancer. Of note for this clone: Its antigen is unknown.

Study-wide results and caveats: Heterogeneity remains possible because sequencing was limited to only one tumor region. Turning up in adjacent lung were a median roughly 62 of the top 100 tumor clones.

Measured with immunoSEQ multiplex PCR; TCRdb has only the in-frame clones, and not every one. The data hold roughly 72,000 clones, with 75% to 85% observed a single time. CDR3 length: 18 residues. The ends lost 5 bases at V and 4 bases at J; junction bases unmatched: 16. CDR1 is LNHDA and CDR2 is SQIVND in the germline V gene (reference sequence). The source material was peripheral blood, sampled before any cancer treatment. This sequence originates from a female donor at least 60 years old with stage I lung adenocarcinoma. V is TRBV19 and J is TRBJ2-3, with 9 bases matching TRBD2. Here the CDR3 reads CASSPGASGLAYPDTQYF. DNA of the CDR3: TGTGCCAGTAGTCCAGGGGCATCGGGACTAGCTTATCCAGATACGCAGTATTTT.